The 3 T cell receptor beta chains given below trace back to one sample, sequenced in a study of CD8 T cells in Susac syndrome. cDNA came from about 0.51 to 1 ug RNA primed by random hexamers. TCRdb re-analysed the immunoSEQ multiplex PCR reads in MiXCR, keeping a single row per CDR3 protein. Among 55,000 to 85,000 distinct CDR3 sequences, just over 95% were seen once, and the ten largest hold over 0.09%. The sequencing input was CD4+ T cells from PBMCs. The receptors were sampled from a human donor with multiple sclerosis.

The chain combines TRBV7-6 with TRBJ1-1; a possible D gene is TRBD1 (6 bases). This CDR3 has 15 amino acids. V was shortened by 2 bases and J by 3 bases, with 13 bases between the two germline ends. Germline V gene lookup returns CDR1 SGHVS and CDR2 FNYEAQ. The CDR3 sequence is CASSLKPGEDTEAFF. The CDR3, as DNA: TGTGCCAGCAGCTTAAAACCAGGGGAGGACACTGAAGCTTTCTTT.

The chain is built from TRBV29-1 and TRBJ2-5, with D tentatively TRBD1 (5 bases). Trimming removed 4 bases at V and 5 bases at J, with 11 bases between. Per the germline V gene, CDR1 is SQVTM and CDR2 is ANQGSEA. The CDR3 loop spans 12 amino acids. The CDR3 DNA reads TGCAGCGTTGCCATTGCAGGGGAGACCCAGTACTTC. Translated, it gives CSVAIAGETQYF.

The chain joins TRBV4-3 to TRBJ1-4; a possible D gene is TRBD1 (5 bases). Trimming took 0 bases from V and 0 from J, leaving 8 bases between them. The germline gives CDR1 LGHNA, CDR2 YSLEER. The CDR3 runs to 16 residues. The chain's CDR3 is CASSQDPRATNEKLFF. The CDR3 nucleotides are TGCGCCAGCAGCCAAGATCCCAGGGCAACTAATGAAAAACTGTTTTTT.